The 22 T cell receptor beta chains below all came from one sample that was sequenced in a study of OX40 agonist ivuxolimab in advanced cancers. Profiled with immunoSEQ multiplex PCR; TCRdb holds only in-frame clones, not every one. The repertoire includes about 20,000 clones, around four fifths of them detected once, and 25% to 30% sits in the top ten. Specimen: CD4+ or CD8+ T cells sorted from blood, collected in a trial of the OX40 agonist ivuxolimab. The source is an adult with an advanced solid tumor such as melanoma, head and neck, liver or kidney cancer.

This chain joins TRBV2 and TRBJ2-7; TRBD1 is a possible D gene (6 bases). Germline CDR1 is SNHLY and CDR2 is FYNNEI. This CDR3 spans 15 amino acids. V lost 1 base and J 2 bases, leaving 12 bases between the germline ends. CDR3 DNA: TGTGCCAGCAGTGAAGAGGGCAGGGGAACCTACGAGCAGTACTTC. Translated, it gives CASSEEGRGTYEQYF.

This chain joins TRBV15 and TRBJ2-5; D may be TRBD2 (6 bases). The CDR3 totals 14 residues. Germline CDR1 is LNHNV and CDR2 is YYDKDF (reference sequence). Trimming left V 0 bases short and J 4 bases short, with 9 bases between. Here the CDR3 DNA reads TGTGCCACCAGCAGAGAACGGGAGACAGAGACCCAGTACTTC. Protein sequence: CATSRERETETQYF. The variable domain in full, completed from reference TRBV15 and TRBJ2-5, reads DAMVIQNPRYQVTQFGKPVTLSCSQTLNHNVMYWYQQKSSQAPKLLFHYYDKDFNNEADTPDNFQSRRPNTSFCFLDIRSPGLGDTAMYLCATSRERETETQYFGPGTRLLVL.

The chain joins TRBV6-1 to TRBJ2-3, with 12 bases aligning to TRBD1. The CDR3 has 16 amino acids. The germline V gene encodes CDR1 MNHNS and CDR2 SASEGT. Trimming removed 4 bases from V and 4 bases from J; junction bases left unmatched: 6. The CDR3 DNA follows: TGTGCCAGCAGTGGACCGGGACAGGGGGCCGCAGATACGCAGTATTTT. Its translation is CASSGPGQGAADTQYF.

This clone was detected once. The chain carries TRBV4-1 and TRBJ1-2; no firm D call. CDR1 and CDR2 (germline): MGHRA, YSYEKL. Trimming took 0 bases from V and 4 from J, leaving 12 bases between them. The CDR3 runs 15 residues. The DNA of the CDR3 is TGCGCCAGCAGCCAAGATCAGGAGGGTGTCTATGGCTACACCTTC. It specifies CASSQDQEGVYGYTF.

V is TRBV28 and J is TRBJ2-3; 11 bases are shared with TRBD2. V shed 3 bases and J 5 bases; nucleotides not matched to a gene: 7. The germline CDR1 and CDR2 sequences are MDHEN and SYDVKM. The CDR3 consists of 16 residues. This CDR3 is CASSFELAGEQDTQYF. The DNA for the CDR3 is TGTGCCAGCAGTTTCGAACTAGCGGGAGAACAAGATACGCAGTATTTT.

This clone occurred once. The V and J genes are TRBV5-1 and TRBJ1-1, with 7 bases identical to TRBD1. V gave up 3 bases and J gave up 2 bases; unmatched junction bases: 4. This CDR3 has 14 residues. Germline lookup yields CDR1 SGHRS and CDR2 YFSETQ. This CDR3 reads CASSYRGGNTEAFF. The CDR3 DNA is TGCGCCAGCAGCTACAGGGGAGGTAACACTGAAGCTTTCTTT.

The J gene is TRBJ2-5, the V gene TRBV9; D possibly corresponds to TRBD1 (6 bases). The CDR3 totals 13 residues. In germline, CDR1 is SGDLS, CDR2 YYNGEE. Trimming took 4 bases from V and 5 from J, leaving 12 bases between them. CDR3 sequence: CASSPQGFETQYF. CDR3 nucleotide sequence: TGTGCCAGCAGCCCGCAGGGGTTTGAGACCCAGTACTTC.

The CDR3 coding sequence is TGTGCCAGCAGTTCCCTCAGGGGCACCCTTAACTATGGCTACACCTTC. It translates to CASSSLRGTLNYGYTF. This chain joins TRBV28 and TRBJ1-2, with TRBD1 as a possible D gene (6 bases). Per germline, CDR1 MDHEN and CDR2 SYDVKM. The length of the CDR3 is 16 residues. Trimming took off 4 bases at V and 1 base at J, with 16 bases between the two ends.

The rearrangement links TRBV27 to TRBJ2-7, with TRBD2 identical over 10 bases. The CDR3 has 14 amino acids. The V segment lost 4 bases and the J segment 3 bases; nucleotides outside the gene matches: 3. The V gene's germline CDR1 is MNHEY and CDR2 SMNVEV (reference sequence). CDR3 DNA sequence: TGTGCCAGCAGTTCGGGACTAGCGATCTACGAGCAGTACTTC. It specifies CASSSGLAIYEQYF.

The CDR3 sequence: CASSQEGTGKGYTF. The CDR3 DNA reads TGCGCCAGCAGCCAAGAAGGGACAGGGAAAGGCTACACCTTC. The chain employs TRBV4-1 and TRBJ1-2; 9 bases line up with TRBD1. This CDR3 comprises 14 residues. Germline loops: CDR1 MGHRA, CDR2 YSYEKL. V lost 0 bases to trimming and J lost 8 bases; unmatched junction nucleotides: 4.

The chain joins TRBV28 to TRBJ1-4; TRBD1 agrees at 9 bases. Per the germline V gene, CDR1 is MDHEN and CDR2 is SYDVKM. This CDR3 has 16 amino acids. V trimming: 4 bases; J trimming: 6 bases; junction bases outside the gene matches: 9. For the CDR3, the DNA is TGTGCCAGCAGTTCCGCCCGGGACAGGGAGGATGAAAAACTGTTTTTT. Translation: CASSSARDREDEKLFF.

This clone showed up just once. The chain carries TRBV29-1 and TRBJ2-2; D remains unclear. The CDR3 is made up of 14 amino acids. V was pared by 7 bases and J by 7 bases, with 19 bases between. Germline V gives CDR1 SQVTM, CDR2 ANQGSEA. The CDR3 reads CSGFGGEQGGELFF. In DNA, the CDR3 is TGCAGCGGCTTCGGTGGGGAACAAGGCGGGGAGCTGTTTTTT.

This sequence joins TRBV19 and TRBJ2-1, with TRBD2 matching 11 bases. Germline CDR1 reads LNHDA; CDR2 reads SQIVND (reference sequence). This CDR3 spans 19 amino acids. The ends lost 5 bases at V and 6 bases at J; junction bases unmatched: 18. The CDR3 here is CASSSEGGALAGGFNEQFF. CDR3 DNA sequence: TGTGCCAGTAGTTCGGAAGGGGGGGCTCTAGCGGGAGGATTCAATGAGCAGTTCTTC.

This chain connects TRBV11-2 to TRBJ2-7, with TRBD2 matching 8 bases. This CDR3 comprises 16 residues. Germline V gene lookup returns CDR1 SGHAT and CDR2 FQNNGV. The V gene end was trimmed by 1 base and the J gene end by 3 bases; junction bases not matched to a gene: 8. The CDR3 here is CASSLVDGRAIYEQYF. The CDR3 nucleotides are TGTGCCAGCAGCTTAGTGGACGGGAGGGCGATCTACGAGCAGTACTTC.

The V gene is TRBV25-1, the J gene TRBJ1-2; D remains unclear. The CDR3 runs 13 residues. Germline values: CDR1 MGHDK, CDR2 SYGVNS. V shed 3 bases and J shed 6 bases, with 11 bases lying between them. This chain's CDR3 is CASSEGGIDGYTF. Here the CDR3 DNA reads TGTGCCAGCAGTGAGGGAGGAATCGATGGCTACACCTTC.

The CDR3, as DNA: TGTGCCATCAGTGAGGTTACAGGGGATGGCGGGGAGCTGTTTTTT. It translates to CAISEVTGDGGELFF. The chain recombines TRBV10-3 with TRBJ2-2; TRBD1 aligns across 7 bases. Germline CDR1 is ENHRY and CDR2 is SYGVKD. The junction had 7 bases not matched to a gene; V was cut back by 2 bases and J by 7 bases. The CDR3 is 15 amino acids.

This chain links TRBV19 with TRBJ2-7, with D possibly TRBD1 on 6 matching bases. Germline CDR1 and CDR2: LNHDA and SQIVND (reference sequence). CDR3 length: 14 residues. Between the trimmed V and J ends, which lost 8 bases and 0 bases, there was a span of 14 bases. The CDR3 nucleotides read TGTGCCAGTCGGGACACTTCGAGCTCCTACGAGCAGTACTTC. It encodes CASRDTSSSYEQYF. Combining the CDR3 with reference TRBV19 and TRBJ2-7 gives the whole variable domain DGGITQSPKYLFRKEGQNVTLSCEQNLNHDAMYWYRQDPGQGLRLIYYSQIVNDFQKGDIAEGYSVSREKKESFPLTVTSAQKNPTAFYLCASRDTSSSYEQYFGPGTRLTVT.

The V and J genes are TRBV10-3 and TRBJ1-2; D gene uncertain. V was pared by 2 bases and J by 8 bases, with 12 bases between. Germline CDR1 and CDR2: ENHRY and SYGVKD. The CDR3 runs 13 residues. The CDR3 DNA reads TGTGCCATCAGTGAGGAGTCCTCTTGGGGCTACACCTTC. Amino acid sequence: CAISEESSWGYTF.

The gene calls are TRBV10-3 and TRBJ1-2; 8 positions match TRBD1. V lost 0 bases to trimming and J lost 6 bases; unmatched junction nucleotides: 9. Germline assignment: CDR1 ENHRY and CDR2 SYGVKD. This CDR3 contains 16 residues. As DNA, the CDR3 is TGTGCCATCAGTGAGTCCGGCAGGGGGCAGGTGAATGGCTACACCTTC. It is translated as CAISESGRGQVNGYTF.

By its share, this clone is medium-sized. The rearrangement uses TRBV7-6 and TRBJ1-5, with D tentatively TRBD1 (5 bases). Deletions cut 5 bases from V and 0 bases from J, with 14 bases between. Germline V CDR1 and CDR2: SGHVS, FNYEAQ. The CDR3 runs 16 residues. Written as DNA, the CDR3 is TGTGCCAGCAGCCCGGATCAGGGACTTAGCAATCAGCCCCAGCATTTT. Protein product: CASSPDQGLSNQPQHF. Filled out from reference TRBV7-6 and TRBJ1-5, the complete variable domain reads GAGVSQSPRYKVTKRGQDVALRCDPISGHVSLYWYRQALGQGPEFLTYFNYEAQQDKSGLPNDRFSAERPEGSISTLTIQRTEQRDSAMYRCASSPDQGLSNQPQHFGDGTRLSIL.

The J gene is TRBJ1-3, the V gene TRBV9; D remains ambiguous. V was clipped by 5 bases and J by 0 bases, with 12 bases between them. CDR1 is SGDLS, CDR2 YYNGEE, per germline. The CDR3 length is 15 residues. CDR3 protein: CASSEGGSSGNTIYF. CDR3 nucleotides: TGTGCCAGCAGTGAAGGAGGAAGCTCTGGAAACACCATATATTTT.

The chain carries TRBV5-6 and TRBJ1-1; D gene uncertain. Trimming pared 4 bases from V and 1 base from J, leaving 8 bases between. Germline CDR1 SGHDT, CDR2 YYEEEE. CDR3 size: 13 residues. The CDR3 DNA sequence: TGTGCCAGCAGCCCCCCTGGGAACACTGAAGCTTTCTTT. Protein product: CASSPPGNTEAFF.